These 22 T cell receptor beta chains were all obtained from the same sample, sequenced in a study of T cells expressing NK-cell markers (dated by TCRdb to 2020 to 2021). Library generation was performed with 5' RACE. The reads were generated on an Illumina HiSeq 2000. TCRdb reprocessed the sequencing reads and holds a single record per CDR3 protein sequence, with no DNA. The sample table holds about 460,000 distinct CDR3 sequences. The ten largest clones take up around 1.4% of the sample. The sequencing sample was made of blood T cells: a sorted CD56 or NKG2C T cell subset, CD4+ or CD8+ T cells, or bulk PBMC T cells (not recorded which). These receptors all stem from a woman between 45 and 60 years old in good health. Donor details come from another sample of the same person, matched by shared clones.

V gene TRBV7-8 combines with J gene TRBJ1-5; absent DNA, TCRdb's TRBD1 call cannot be checked. Germline loops: CDR1 SGHVS, CDR2 FQNEAQ. The CDR3 length is 15 residues. The CDR3 sequence is CASSSRTEFNQPQHF.

The rearrangement uses TRBV2 and TRBJ2-2. The CDR3 has 11 residues. Germline values: CDR1 SNHLY, CDR2 FYNNEI. CDR3 residues: CASSGEGELFF. Combining the CDR3 with reference TRBV2 and TRBJ2-2 gives the whole variable domain EPEVTQTPSHQVTQMGQEVILRCVPISNHLYFYWYRQILGQKVEFLVSFYNNEISEKSEIFDDQFSVERPDGSNFTLKIRSTKLEDSAMYFCASSGEGELFFGEGSRLTVL.

The chain joins TRBV20-1 to TRBJ2-5; lacking DNA, the TRBD1 call made by TCRdb goes unchecked. The CDR3 covers 12 residues. Germline V CDR1 and CDR2: DFQATT, SNEGSKA (reference sequence). The CDR3 sequence is CSAYRTGETQYF.

The chain couples TRBV10-3 to TRBJ1-2; TCRdb proposes TRBD1, but this gene call is untestable without DNA. This CDR3 contains 11 residues. CDR1 ENHRY and CDR2 SYGVKD come from the germline V gene. The CDR3 here is CATTGGDGYTF.

The rearrangement joins TRBV5-1 to TRBJ2-1; lacking DNA, the TRBD2 call made by TCRdb goes unchecked. The CDR3 is 15 amino acids. From germline, CDR1 is SGHRS and CDR2 YFSETQ. The CDR3 loop reads CASTLGTSGSSQQFF.

This chain connects TRBV11-2 to TRBJ1-2; lacking DNA, the TRBD1 call made by TCRdb goes unchecked. Looked up from germline, CDR1 is SGHAT and CDR2 is FQNNGV. The CDR3 loop spans 14 amino acids. CDR3 in amino acids: CASRSTGGSYGYTF.

This chain connects TRBV4-1 to TRBJ2-1. This CDR3 has 12 residues. The germline CDR1 and CDR2 sequences are MGHRA and YSYEKL. The chain's CDR3 is CASSRISGEQFF.

The chain combines TRBV11-3 with TRBJ1-1. The CDR3 extends over 16 amino acids. CDR1 is SGHNT, CDR2 YENEEA, per germline. The CDR3 spells CASSLEAAVGNTEAFF.

This chain uses TRBV10-3 with TRBJ2-5; there is no DNA to check the TCRdb D call of TRBD2. Germline V CDR1 and CDR2: ENHRY, SYGVKD. This CDR3 contains 13 residues. CDR3: CAISEGGGETQYF.

The chain uses TRBV10-2 and TRBJ1-2; TCRdb selects TRBD1, and the lack of DNA leaves this call unchecked. Looked up from germline, CDR1 is WSHSY and CDR2 is SAAADI. The CDR3 extends over 14 amino acids. CDR3 sequence reads: CAASRAGDNYGYTF.

The CDR3 reads CASSPGSPEQFF. This chain joins TRBV7-3 and TRBJ2-1; the D call from TCRdb, TRBD1, cannot be confirmed without DNA. The germline V gene has CDR1 SGHTA and CDR2 FQGTGA. CDR3 length: 12 amino acids.

The V call is TRBV5-1, the J call TRBJ2-7; the TCRdb call, TRBD1, lacks DNA for checking. The length of the CDR3 is 12 residues. Germline V lookup: CDR1 SGHRS, CDR2 YFSETQ. CDR3 protein: CASSSGPGQPYF. The full variable domain, completed using reference TRBV5-1 and TRBJ2-7, is KAGVTQTPRYLIKTRGQQVTLSCSPISGHRSVSWYQQTPGQGLQFLFEYFSETQRNKGNFPGRFSGRQFSNSRSEMNVSTLELGDSALYLCASSSGPGQPYFGPGTRLTVT.

This chain joins TRBV7-8 and TRBJ2-1; checking the TCRdb D call of TRBD2 is not possible without DNA. Per germline, CDR1 SGHVS and CDR2 FQNEAQ. This CDR3 is 15 amino acids long. The CDR3 protein is CASSLWGSGSNEQFF.

The CDR3 spells CASSEYAAPLNTEAFF. V is TRBV25-1 and J is TRBJ1-1; TCRdb indicates TRBD1, and absent DNA this call remains unverified. Germline loops: CDR1 MGHDK, CDR2 SYGVNS. CDR3 length: 16 amino acids.

The gene calls are TRBV7-2 and TRBJ2-6; there is no DNA to check the TCRdb D call of TRBD2. Germline CDR1 reads SGHTA; CDR2 reads FQGNSA. CDR3 length: 16 residues. The CDR3 here is CASSRAGSSGANVLTF.

The chain has TRBV5-1 and TRBJ2-7. CDR3 length: 13 amino acids. The germline V gene has CDR1 SGHRS and CDR2 YFSETQ. CDR3 sequence: CASRVHGSYEQYF.

The chain combines TRBV12-3 or TRBV12-4 with TRBJ2-1; checking the TCRdb D call of TRBD2 is not possible without DNA. This CDR3 has 14 residues. The CDR3: CASTKRDRYNEQFF.

The CDR3 sequence: CASSQGTSGRIYSGANVLTF. V and J are TRBV23-1 and TRBJ2-6; TCRdb names TRBD2, which stays unverified in the absence of DNA. TRBV23-1 is given ORF status, its function remaining uncertain. This CDR3 has 20 amino acids.

The chain couples TRBV28 to TRBJ1-2; with no DNA, the TCRdb D assignment of TRBD1 cannot be verified. CDR3 size: 15 residues. Germline values: CDR1 MDHEN, CDR2 SYDVKM. This CDR3 reads CASSLVAGGNYGYTF.

The rearrangement uses TRBV29-1 and TRBJ2-2; lacking DNA, the TRBD2 call made by TCRdb goes unchecked. The CDR3 loop spans 12 amino acids. Germline V gene lookup returns CDR1 SQVTM and CDR2 ANQGSEA. CDR3 protein: CSVRAAGGELFF.

V is TRBV5-1 and J is TRBJ1-2. Per germline, CDR1 SGHRS and CDR2 YFSETQ. This CDR3 comprises 17 residues. CDR3 sequence reads: CASSLGREWRANYGYTF.

Here the CDR3 reads CASSQRSGSVGGELFF. The rearrangement uses TRBV14 and TRBJ2-2; TCRdb lists TRBD2, though no DNA is available to test this call. The CDR3 length is 16 residues. The V gene's germline CDR1 is SGHDN and CDR2 FVKESK.